Listed below are T cell receptor beta chains from one sample, sequenced in a study of blood T cell repertoires in COVID-19. The protocol was immunoSEQ multiplex PCR, while the TCRdb copy is restricted to in-frame clones and leaves out a portion. The table includes roughly 40,000 clones, about 86% detected once. Input material: peripheral blood. These receptors were obtained from a man aged 70-80 years with acute or convalescent COVID-19. Both conserved end residues are part of each CDR3. The D gene is left open where the match is weak. Expanded clones are given a class, and other clones once, few, many or no size at all.

. TRBJ1-3 few TRBV15 TGTGCCACCAGCAGAGGCGGGGCCTCTGGAAACACCATATATTTT CATSRGGASGNTIYF
. TRBJ2-3 . TRBV24-1 TGTGCCACCAGTGCCCCGGGACTTGCAGGGAAGACAGATACGCAGTATTTT CATSAPGLAGKTDTQYF
. TRBJ1-4 . TRBV15 TGTGCCACCAGCAGAGATTTCCAGGGGAATGAAAAACTGTTTTTT CATSRDFQGNEKLFF
TRBD1 TRBJ1-5 . TRBV19 TGTGCCAGTAGGGACAGGCCAAGGAGCAATCAGCCCCAGCATTTT CASRDRPRSNQPQHF
TRBD1 TRBJ1-1 . TRBV11-2 TGTGCCAGCAGCTTATCTAGGGGGCAATGGGAAGCTTTCTTT CASSLSRGQWEAFF
TRBD2 TRBJ2-1 medium-sized TRBV4-1 TGCGCCAGCAGCCAAGAGGGACTAGCGACGGATGAGCAGTTCTTC CASSQEGLATDEQFF
. TRBJ2-1 . TRBV10-3 TGTGCCATCAGGGGCGGAGCGGAGAGCTCCTACAATGAGCAGTTCTTC CAIRGGAESSYNEQFF
. TRBJ1-6 once TRBV5-1 TGCGCCAGCAGCTTGGAGGCAGCGAATTCACCCCTCCACTTT CASSLEAANSPLHF
. TRBJ2-7 . TRBV11-2 TGTGCCAGCAGCTCCCCGGGGGGCTGGGACGAGCAGTACTTC CASSSPGGWDEQYF
. TRBJ1-4 . TRBV30 TGTGCCTGGAGGTGGCAGAATAATGAAAAACTGTTTTTT CAWRWQNNEKLFF
TRBD2 TRBJ2-3 . TRBV7-3 TGTGCCAGCAGCCCGACCGGGACTAAATTTACAGATACGCAGTATTTT CASSPTGTKFTDTQYF
. TRBJ2-3 . TRBV7-2 TGTGCCAGCAGCTTAGTCCAGGGGAGCACAGATACGCAGTATTTT CASSLVQGSTDTQYF
. TRBJ1-3 . TRBV12-5 TGTGCTAGTGGTTTGGGGGCAGGGGCCGGAAACACCATATATTTT CASGLGAGAGNTIYF
. TRBJ1-6 . TRBV7-6 TGTGCCAGCAGCTTAGCGCCCGTGTCGGCCCTCCACTTT CASSLAPVSALHF
TRBD2 TRBJ2-7 . TRBV7-2 TGTGCCACCCGTGCGTCTAGCGGGGTTTACGAGCAGTACTTC CATRASSGVYEQYF
. TRBJ1-5 . TRBV19 TGTGCCAGTAGTCCTCAGGCGGGACAGCCCCAGCATTTT CASSPQAGQPQHF
TRBD1 TRBJ2-6 . TRBV7-9 TGTGCCAGCAGCCCCGCGGGACAGGGGGTCAAGGCTGGGGCCAACGTCCTGACTTTC CASSPAGQGVKAGANVLTF
TRBD1 TRBJ1-3 . TRBV2 TGTGCCAGCAGTCCACAGGGGGCAGACACCATATATTTT CASSPQGADTIYF
TRBD1 TRBJ2-1 . TRBV4-2 TGTGCCAGCAGCCAAGTATGGAGGACAGGGCCGGATGAGCAGTTCTTC CASSQVWRTGPDEQFF
. TRBJ1-1 once TRBV25-1 TGTGCCAGCAGTGAACCCGGCATGATGGGGGCAGGGACTGAAGCTTTCTTT CASSEPGMMGAGTEAFF
TRBD1 TRBJ1-5 . TRBV6-5 TGTGCCAGCAGTAAGACAGGGGACGGGAAGCCCCAGCATTTT CASSKTGDGKPQHF
. TRBJ2-5 . TRBV5-1 TGCGCCAGCAAACCGACAGGCGTCCAAGAGACCCAGTACTTC CASKPTGVQETQYF
TRBD1 TRBJ2-7 . TRBV29-1 TGCAGCGTACGGACAGGGGGAAAGAACGAGCAGTACTTC CSVRTGGKNEQYF
. TRBJ1-5 . TRBV12-3/TRBV12-4 TGTGCCAGCACCCCAGGGGATCAGCCCCAGCATTTT CASTPGDQPQHF
. TRBJ1-1 . TRBV27 TGTGCCAGAGAAGGGGGGGATAACACTGAAGCTTTCTTT CAREGGDNTEAFF
TRBD1 TRBJ2-1 . TRBV29-1 TGCAGCGTTGAAGAACCAGGGGGCCCAAATGAGCAGTTCTTC CSVEEPGGPNEQFF
. TRBJ1-2 . TRBV28 TGTGCCAGCAGTGCCACCTCGGGGCCGGGGGACTATGGCTACACCTTC CASSATSGPGDYGYTF
. TRBJ2-2 once TRBV18 TGTGCCAGCTCACCTCGCGGGGTGAACGGGGAGCTGTTTTTT CASSPRGVNGELFF
TRBD2 TRBJ2-1 . TRBV4-1 TGCGCCAGCTCTACTAGCGGAAACAATGAGCAGTTCTTC CASSTSGNNEQFF
. TRBJ1-1 . TRBV7-9 TGTGCCAGCAGCCTGGGCCCGGCCACTGAAGCTTTCTTT CASSLGPATEAFF
TRBD2 TRBJ2-5 . TRBV25-1 TGTGCCAGCAGTGAGTGGCGGTTCTCTAGCGGGATTGAGACCCAGTACTTC CASSEWRFSSGIETQYF
TRBD1 TRBJ2-5 . TRBV19 TGTGCCAGTAGTGCAATTCCGGGACAGAGCCAAGAGACCCAGTACTTC CASSAIPGQSQETQYF